Shown below are 19 T cell receptor beta chains from a single sample sequenced in a study of blood T cell repertoires in COVID-19. The data were produced by immunoSEQ multiplex PCR, yet TCRdb's version contains in-frame clones alone and is incomplete. Among hundreds of thousands of clones, about four fifths were seen once, and the ten largest hold about 5%. Sequenced: PBMCs or T cells enriched from blood (not recorded which). These receptors came from a man between 35 and 55 years old who had been exposed to COVID-19.

The chain couples TRBV28 to TRBJ2-7; 8 positions agree with TRBD2. The CDR3 totals 15 residues. The trim removed 8 bases at V and 2 bases at J, leaving 11 bases unmatched. Germline V gene data show CDR1 as MDHEN and CDR2 as SYDVKM. CDR3 DNA: TGTGCCAGCGTGGAGGACGGGACTAGGGCCTACGAGCAGTACTTC. Protein product: CASVEDGTRAYEQYF.

The chain links TRBV6-6 to TRBJ2-7; 13 bases are a match to TRBD2. The CDR3 has 14 residues. Losses at the gene ends were 2 bases for V and 6 bases for J; bases not matched to a gene: 1. Germline-derived CDR1 and CDR2 are MNHNY and SVGAGI (reference sequence). Here the CDR3 reads CASSYRTSGSEQYF. The CDR3, as DNA: TGTGCCAGCAGTTACAGGACTAGCGGGAGCGAGCAGTACTTC.

The chain uses TRBV12-5 and TRBJ2-5; D is unclear. Trimming took off 5 bases at V and 3 bases at J, with 4 bases between the two ends. The CDR3 has 11 amino acids. CDR1 and CDR2 (germline): LGHNT, FRNRAP. This CDR3 is CASGVKETQYF. CDR3 nucleotides: TGTGCTAGTGGTGTAAAAGAGACCCAGTACTTC.

This clone came up once. The chain links TRBV21-1 to TRBJ2-1; TRBD2 was called by the table and not checked on the DNA. TRBV21-1 has pseudogene status. This CDR3 has 20 amino acids. The CDR3 spells CASTPLRRYSGRFRVNEQFF. DNA of the CDR3: TGTGCCAGCACCCCCTTGCGCCGCTATAGCGGGAGGTTTCGGGTCAATGAGCAGTTCTTC.

The chain couples TRBV18 to TRBJ2-5; the D gene is possibly TRBD1 (6 bases). Germline lookup yields CDR1 KGHSH and CDR2 LQKENI. CDR3 length: 18 amino acids. V was clipped by 3 bases and J by 0 bases, with 20 bases between them. DNA of the CDR3: TGTGCCAGCTCACCTAGTGAGACAGGACACTTGTACCAAGAGACCCAGTACTTC. It encodes CASSPSETGHLYQETQYF.

This chain uses TRBV6-1 with TRBJ1-5, with a weak D call TRBD1 (6 bases). The CDR3 has 16 amino acids. Germline CDR1 MNHNS, CDR2 SASEGT. Trimming took 1 base from V and 9 from J, leaving 19 bases between them. The CDR3 bases are TGTGCCAGCAGTGAAGGATTTTCAGGGGCTATAACGCCCCAGCATTTT. This gives the protein CASSEGFSGAITPQHF.

V usage is TRBV19 and J usage is TRBJ2-7; TRBD1 matches at 9 bases. The V gene's germline CDR1 is LNHDA and CDR2 SQIVND (reference sequence). J was trimmed by 3 bases and V by 7 bases; bases with no gene match: 4. This CDR3 is built from 13 residues. As DNA, the CDR3 is TGTGCCAGTAATCCGGGACAGGGCTACGAGCAGTACTTC. This gives the protein CASNPGQGYEQYF. Combining the CDR3 with reference TRBV19 and TRBJ2-7 gives the whole variable domain DGGITQSPKYLFRKEGQNVTLSCEQNLNHDAMYWYRQDPGQGLRLIYYSQIVNDFQKGDIAEGYSVSREKKESFPLTVTSAQKNPTAFYLCASNPGQGYEQYFGPGTRLTVT.

This rearrangement joins TRBV29-1 to TRBJ2-1; 10 bases line up with TRBD2. The CDR3 runs to 13 residues. V lost 6 bases, J lost 7 bases, and 6 bases stayed unmatched. The germline gives CDR1 SQVTM, CDR2 ANQGSEA. This CDR3 is CSVQAGGPNEQFF. CDR3 DNA sequence: TGCAGCGTCCAAGCGGGAGGGCCTAATGAGCAGTTCTTC.

The chain employs TRBV9 and TRBJ2-2; a possible D gene is TRBD2 (5 bases). The V end was cut by 0 bases, the J end by 6 bases, with 12 bases between. This CDR3 has 15 amino acids. The germline V gene encodes CDR1 SGDLS and CDR2 YYNGEE. The DNA of the CDR3 is TGTGCCAGCAGCGTAGGAGGGAGAAGTTCCGGGGAGCTGTTTTTT. Translation: CASSVGGRSSGELFF.

This clone occurred once. The chain couples TRBV6-6 to TRBJ2-3, with 11 bases lining up with TRBD2. Germline V CDR1 and CDR2: MNHNY, SVGAGI (reference sequence). This CDR3 is built from 16 residues. Germline trimming cut 5 bases from V and 4 bases from J; bases unmatched to any gene: 8. As DNA, the CDR3 is TGTGCCAGCAGTCATAGCGGGAGGGCCAATGCAGATACGCAGTATTTT. Residues: CASSHSGRANADTQYF.

The chain has TRBV27 and TRBJ2-1; no clear D. V lost 3 bases and J 5 bases, leaving 11 bases between the germline ends. Germline values: CDR1 MNHEY, CDR2 SMNVEV (reference sequence). The CDR3 contains 14 residues. The CDR3 nucleotides are TGTGCCAGCAGTTTCTCTAGGTATGACAATGAGCAGTTCTTC. As protein: CASSFSRYDNEQFF.

The chain carries TRBV11-2 and TRBJ1-1, with 7 bases aligning to TRBD1. CDR3 size: 14 residues. Looked up from germline, CDR1 is SGHAT and CDR2 is FQNNGV. V lost 5 bases, J lost 13 bases, and 16 bases stayed unmatched. The CDR3 DNA follows: TGTGCCAGCAGCCAGTCGGCAGACAGGGCGAATGTTTTCTTT. Residues: CASSQSADRANVFF.

The V call is TRBV11-2, the J call TRBJ2-2; D ambiguous. The germline V and J ends were trimmed by 4 bases and 4 bases, with 19 bases remaining between them. CDR1 is SGHAT and CDR2 is FQNNGV in the germline V gene. The CDR3 contains 17 residues. CDR3 nucleotides: TGTGCCAGCAGCTCGACCCCACGGGTCAGAGCCACCGGGGAGCTGTTTTTT. Translated, it gives CASSSTPRVRATGELFF.

V and J are TRBV7-9 and TRBJ1-1; D not resolved. This CDR3 has 12 residues. Germline CDR1 is SEHNR and CDR2 is FQNEAQ (reference sequence). V lost 3 bases and J lost 8, with 10 bases in between. CDR3 sequence reads: CASSFSMREAFF. As DNA, the CDR3 is TGTGCCAGCAGCTTTAGTATGAGGGAAGCTTTCTTT.

This clone was picked up one time. The chain links TRBV9 to TRBJ2-3; TRBD1 aligns across 12 bases. This CDR3 has 17 amino acids. CDR1 SGDLS and CDR2 YYNGEE come from the germline V gene. Losses at the gene ends were 0 bases for V and 1 base for J; bases not matched to a gene: 3. The CDR3 is CASSVAGTGGGTDTQYF. CDR3 DNA: TGTGCCAGCAGCGTAGCAGGGACAGGGGGCGGCACAGATACGCAGTATTTT.

The chain carries TRBV15 and TRBJ2-5, with 7 bases fitting TRBD2. V shed 1 base and J 4 bases; nucleotides not matched to a gene: 12. There are 17 residues in the CDR3. CDR1 and CDR2 (germline): LNHNV, YYDKDF (reference sequence). The CDR3 loop is CATSRGFRRGGGETQYF. The CDR3 region has the DNA TGTGCCACCAGCAGAGGCTTCCGTCGCGGGGGAGGAGAGACCCAGTACTTC.

The CDR3 sequence is CASSLLAVPSGGQFF. CDR3 coding DNA: TGTGCCAGCAGCTTACTAGCGGTACCATCGGGGGGGCAGTTCTTC. The chain has TRBV5-6 and TRBJ2-1; TRBD2 aligns across 8 bases. V lost 2 bases and J lost 12; bases outside the gene matches: 13. The germline V gene has CDR1 SGHDT and CDR2 YYEEEE. The length of the CDR3 is 15 residues.

The V call is TRBV19, the J call TRBJ2-2, with D unclear. Trimming removed 10 bases at V and 5 bases at J, with 11 bases between. CDR1 LNHDA and CDR2 SQIVND come from the germline V gene (reference sequence). This CDR3 is built from 12 residues. CDR3 nucleotides: TGTGCCACTGAGGTGTGGACCGGGGAGCTGTTTTTT. Translated, it gives CATEVWTGELFF.

The sample holds one count of this clone. The chain joins TRBV20-1 to TRBJ1-4; possible D gene TRBD1, 6 bases. The CDR3 length is 15 residues. Trimming took 3 bases from V and 5 from J, leaving 16 bases between them. Germline assignment: CDR1 DFQATT and CDR2 SNEGSKA (reference sequence). As DNA, the CDR3 is TGCAGTGCTAGTCTCATCAGGGGCCCAAATGAAAAACTGTTTTTT. Translation gives CSASLIRGPNEKLFF.